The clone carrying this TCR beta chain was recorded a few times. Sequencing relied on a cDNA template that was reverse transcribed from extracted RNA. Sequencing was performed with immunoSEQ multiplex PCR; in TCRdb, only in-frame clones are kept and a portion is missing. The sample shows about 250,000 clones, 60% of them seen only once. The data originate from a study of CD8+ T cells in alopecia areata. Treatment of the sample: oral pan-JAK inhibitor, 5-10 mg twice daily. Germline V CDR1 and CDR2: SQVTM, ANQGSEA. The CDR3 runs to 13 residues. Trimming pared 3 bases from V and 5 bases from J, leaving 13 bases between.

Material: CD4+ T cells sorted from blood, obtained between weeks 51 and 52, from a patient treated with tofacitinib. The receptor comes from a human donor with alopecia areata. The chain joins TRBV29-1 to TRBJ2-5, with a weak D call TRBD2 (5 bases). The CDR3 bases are TGCAGCGTTGATACGGGGAAGAGGGAGACCCAGTACTTC. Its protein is CSVDTGKRETQYF.